The 31 T cell receptor beta chains below all came from one sample that was sequenced in a study of cytomegalovirus exposure and HLA in healthy donors. PCR primers comprised 60 Vbeta and 13 Jbeta primers. Assay used: immunoSEQ multiplex PCR; TCRdb lists only in-frame clones, some missing. This sample contains around 140,000 clones. The sequencing input was PBMCs. The receptors were sampled from a male donor in good health and CMV-seronegative.

The chain uses TRBV5-1 and TRBJ2-1; 10 nucleotides agree with TRBD1. The V gene end was trimmed by 3 bases and the J gene end by 2 bases; junction bases not matched to a gene: 5. Germline CDR1 and CDR2: SGHRS and YFSETQ. This CDR3 has 16 residues. The CDR3: CASSSGQGGAYNEQFF. In DNA, the CDR3 is TGCGCCAGCAGCTCTGGACAGGGGGGAGCCTACAATGAGCAGTTCTTC.

The J gene is TRBJ2-3, the V gene TRBV6-6; 8 nucleotides align to TRBD2. The CDR3 contains 14 residues. CDR1 MNHNY and CDR2 SVGAGI come from the germline V gene (reference sequence). V lost 6 bases and J lost 3; bases outside the gene matches: 5. CDR3 loop: CASSRGGPTDTQYF. In DNA, the CDR3 is TGTGCCAGCAGCCGGGGGGGCCCGACAGATACGCAGTATTTT.

J is TRBJ1-3 and V is TRBV27; D remains ambiguous. Germline assignment: CDR1 MNHEY and CDR2 SMNVEV (reference sequence). V was cut by 2 bases and J by 4 bases, with 3 bases left in between. The CDR3 length is 12 residues. CDR3 DNA sequence: TGTGCCAGCAGTTTACTCGGAAACACCATATATTTT. Amino acid sequence: CASSLLGNTIYF.

The chain employs TRBV29-1 and TRBJ2-1; D gene unclear. The CDR3 contains 12 residues. V gave up 0 bases and J gave up 9 bases, with 9 bases separating them. Germline CDR1 SQVTM, CDR2 ANQGSEA. The CDR3 protein is CSVEEWATEQFF. The CDR3 coding sequence is TGCAGCGTTGAAGAATGGGCGACTGAGCAGTTCTTC.

V and J are TRBV5-6 and TRBJ1-1, with TRBD1 as a possible D gene (5 bases). The CDR3 is 13 residues long. CDR1 and CDR2 from the germline V gene are SGHDT and YYEEEE. Trimming pared 7 bases from V and 0 bases from J, leaving 10 bases between. The CDR3 spells CASEDRVNTEAFF. CDR3 bases: TGTGCCAGCGAAGACAGAGTGAACACTGAAGCTTTCTTT.

Written as DNA, the CDR3 is TGTGCCAGCAGATTGTCCTGGGGGCCCACAGATACGCAGTATTTT. It is translated as CASRLSWGPTDTQYF. The chain carries TRBV27 and TRBJ2-3; tentatively, D is TRBD1 (6 bases). Germline V gives CDR1 MNHEY, CDR2 SMNVEV (reference sequence). V was cut by 6 bases and J by 2 bases, with 15 bases left in between. The CDR3 sequence is 15 residues long.

The V gene is TRBV19, the J gene TRBJ1-1, with a tentative D call TRBD1 (6 bases). Looked up from germline, CDR1 is LNHDA and CDR2 is SQIVND (reference sequence). Trimming took 10 bases from V and 1 from J, leaving 10 bases between them. There are 12 residues in the CDR3. In DNA, the CDR3 is TGTGCCACCGTGGACAGGAACACTGAAGCTTTCTTT. This encodes CATVDRNTEAFF.

The chain joins TRBV28 to TRBJ2-7, with D unclear. The CDR3 consists of 11 residues. Trimming removed 2 bases at V and 7 bases at J, with 6 bases between. Germline CDR1 is MDHEN and CDR2 is SYDVKM. CDR3 region: CASSLKSEQYF. The CDR3 DNA reads TGTGCCAGCAGTTTAAAATCGGAGCAGTACTTC.

The chain has TRBV4-3 and TRBJ1-2, with a tentative D call TRBD1 (5 bases). Looked up from germline, CDR1 is LGHNA and CDR2 is YSLEER. V lost 0 bases to trimming and J lost 5 bases, with 7 bases between them. There are 13 residues in the CDR3. The CDR3 sequence: CASSQDRDYGYTF. The CDR3, as DNA: TGCGCCAGCAGCCAAGACAGGGATTATGGCTACACCTTC.

The V and J genes are TRBV7-3 and TRBJ2-1; 10 nucleotides align to TRBD2. CDR3 length: 17 amino acids. Germline V gene sequence: CDR1 SGHTA, CDR2 FQGTGA. V lost 3 bases and J lost 0; bases outside the gene matches: 5. The CDR3 reads CASSLSSGGLSYNEQFF. CDR3 nucleotide sequence: TGTGCCAGCAGCTTGTCTAGCGGGGGCCTCTCCTACAATGAGCAGTTCTTC.

The chain recombines TRBV7-6 with TRBJ1-1; 7 bases map to TRBD1. The CDR3 consists of 15 residues. The V segment lost 3 bases and the J segment 1 base; nucleotides outside the gene matches: 5. Germline-derived CDR1 and CDR2 are SGHVS and FNYEAQ. The CDR3 DNA sequence: TGTGCCAGCAGCTTCGGGGGACAGTGGAACACTGAAGCTTTCTTT. It is translated as CASSFGGQWNTEAFF.

This rearrangement joins TRBV6-5 to TRBJ1-1, with D hard to call. In germline, CDR1 is MNHEY, CDR2 SVGAGI. The V gene lost 0 bases and the J gene lost 5 bases, with 13 bases spanning the gap. The length of the CDR3 is 15 residues. As DNA, the CDR3 is TGTGCCAGCAGTTACTCCCCGGACTCAGCTACTGAAGCTTTCTTT. It is translated as CASSYSPDSATEAFF.

This chain's CDR3 is CASSLVVSDSYEQYF. The DNA for the CDR3 is TGTGCCAGCAGCTTGGTGGTCAGCGATTCCTACGAGCAGTACTTC. The chain combines TRBV5-7 with TRBJ2-7; D unclear. TRBV5-7 is identified as an open reading frame with a role that is uncertain. This CDR3 has 15 amino acids. V was pared by 0 bases and J by 1 base, with 11 bases between.

The genes are TRBV11-2 and TRBJ2-5, with 7 bases lining up with TRBD2. The CDR3 runs to 13 residues. V lost 5 bases, J lost 4 bases, and 4 bases stayed unmatched. Germline V gives CDR1 SGHAT, CDR2 FQNNGV. CDR3 in amino acids: CASSPRLAETQYF. CDR3 nucleotides: TGTGCCAGCAGCCCCAGACTAGCAGAGACCCAGTACTTC.

The chain couples TRBV28 to TRBJ1-1; perhaps TRBD1 as D (5 bases). Trimming pared 8 bases from V and 7 bases from J, leaving 11 bases between. There are 11 residues in the CDR3. Germline CDR1 MDHEN, CDR2 SYDVKM. The CDR3 sequence: CASGLGGEAFF. The CDR3 coding sequence is TGTGCCAGCGGACTCGGGGGTGAAGCTTTCTTT.

J is TRBJ2-7 and V is TRBV27; 9 bases line up with TRBD2. The CDR3 consists of 14 residues. Germline loops: CDR1 MNHEY, CDR2 SMNVEV (reference sequence). V lost 2 bases to trimming and J lost 2 bases; unmatched junction nucleotides: 1. In DNA form, the CDR3 reads TGTGCCAGCAGTTTAGAGCGGGGGGCCTACGAGCAGTACTTC. It encodes CASSLERGAYEQYF.

This chain connects TRBV30 to TRBJ2-7; TRBD1 is a possible D gene (5 bases). Germline-derived CDR1 and CDR2 are GTSNPN and SVGIG (reference sequence). This CDR3 is 13 amino acids long. The V and J ends lost 4 bases and 3 bases respectively, with 13 bases between them. The CDR3 sequence: CAWTVDKNYEQYF. The CDR3 DNA sequence: TGTGCCTGGACCGTGGACAAGAACTACGAGCAGTACTTC. Using reference TRBV30 and TRBJ2-7 for the parts outside the CDR3, the full variable domain is SQTIHQWPATLVQPVGSPLSLECTVEGTSNPNLYWYRQAAGRGLQLLFYSVGIGQISSEVPQNLSASRPQDRQFILSSKKLLLSDSGFYLCAWTVDKNYEQYFGPGTRLTVT.

This chain connects TRBV9 to TRBJ1-6; 8 bases are shared with TRBD1. The germline V gene has CDR1 SGDLS and CDR2 YYNGEE. The trim removed 3 bases at V and 10 bases at J, leaving 6 bases unmatched. This CDR3 has 14 amino acids. The CDR3 DNA reads as TGTGCCAGCAGCGCTTCAGGGGGCGGGTCACCCCTCCACTTT. Amino acid sequence: CASSASGGGSPLHF.

As for this clone: The sample holds other DNA sequences that translate to the same CDR3. The V and J genes are TRBV15 and TRBJ2-7, with D possibly being TRBD2 (5 bases). The ends were cut back, 4 bases at V and 1 base at J, with 14 bases in the middle. The CDR3 length is 15 residues. The germline CDR1 and CDR2 sequences are LNHNV and YYDKDF (reference sequence). CDR3 nucleotide sequence: TGTGCCACCAGCACCCGGACTGTCCTTTCCTACGAGCAGTACTTC. Translated: CATSTRTVLSYEQYF.

The chain combines TRBV6-1 with TRBJ2-7, with D possibly TRBD2 on 5 matching bases. This CDR3 has 15 amino acids. Germline lookup yields CDR1 MNHNS and CDR2 SASEGT. The V end lost 10 bases, the J end lost 0 bases, and 19 bases lay between the germline ends. This CDR3 is CATSLPPRGSYEQYF. In DNA, the CDR3 is TGTGCCACTAGCCTTCCCCCCCGTGGCTCCTACGAGCAGTACTTC.

The V and J genes are TRBV6-5 and TRBJ2-3, with no clear D. The germline V gene encodes CDR1 MNHEY and CDR2 SVGAGI. Between the trimmed V and J ends, which lost 2 bases and 4 bases, there was a span of 10 bases. The CDR3 loop spans 14 amino acids. CDR3 sequence reads: CASSYLGTADTQYF. CDR3 nucleotide sequence: TGTGCCAGCAGTTACCTGGGCACAGCAGATACGCAGTATTTT.

The rearrangement links TRBV7-9 to TRBJ1-1; 8 nucleotides align to TRBD1. After removal of 0 bases from V and 2 bases from J, the junction contained 2 bases not matched to a gene. Germline V CDR1 and CDR2: SEHNR, FQNEAQ (reference sequence). The CDR3 is 15 amino acids. This CDR3 is CASSLAGQANTEAFF. The CDR3 DNA reads as TGTGCCAGCAGCTTAGCGGGACAGGCAAACACTGAAGCTTTCTTT.

The chain uses TRBV19 and TRBJ1-5, with TRBD1 matching over 9 bases. The CDR3 consists of 13 residues. The V gene's germline CDR1 is LNHDA and CDR2 SQIVND (reference sequence). V lost 8 bases to trimming and J lost 5 bases; unmatched junction nucleotides: 4. The CDR3 coding sequence is TGTGCCAGTGGGGGACAGGGCTATCAGCCCCAGCATTTT. Its translation: CASGGQGYQPQHF.

The chain carries TRBV5-6 and TRBJ2-7, with D possibly being TRBD2 (5 bases). There are 14 residues in the CDR3. The V gene lost 4 bases and the J gene lost 1 base, with 12 bases spanning the gap. Germline loops: CDR1 SGHDT, CDR2 YYEEEE. Here the CDR3 reads CASSRVGRSYEQYF. CDR3 in DNA: TGTGCCAGCAGCCGGGTGGGGAGATCCTACGAGCAGTACTTC. The entire variable domain, with the rest obtained from reference TRBV5-6 and TRBJ2-7, is as follows: DAGVTQSPTHLIKTRGQQVTLRCSPKSGHDTVSWYQQALGQGPQFIFQYYEEEERQRGNFPDRFSGHQFPNYSSELNVNALLLGDSALYLCASSRVGRSYEQYFGPGTRLTVT.

This chain links TRBV19 with TRBJ1-1; D unclear. Trimming stripped 3 bases from V and 1 base from J, with 9 bases between. The CDR3 length is 14 residues. Germline V gene lookup returns CDR1 LNHDA and CDR2 SQIVND (reference sequence). The CDR3 spells CASSMVQENTEAFF. The CDR3 DNA follows: TGTGCCAGTAGTATGGTGCAGGAGAACACTGAAGCTTTCTTT. Supplemented by reference TRBV19 and TRBJ1-1, the full variable domain reads DGGITQSPKYLFRKEGQNVTLSCEQNLNHDAMYWYRQDPGQGLRLIYYSQIVNDFQKGDIAEGYSVSREKKESFPLTVTSAQKNPTAFYLCASSMVQENTEAFFGQGTRLTVV.

The chain joins TRBV28 to TRBJ1-5; D not resolved. This CDR3 has 14 amino acids. Germline V gene data show CDR1 as MDHEN and CDR2 as SYDVKM. This CDR3 reads CATMGERYDQPQHF. The CDR3 bases are TGTGCGACTATGGGAGAGAGATATGATCAGCCCCAGCATTTT.

The chain uses TRBV5-1 and TRBJ2-2; 7 bases fit TRBD1. The trim removed 4 bases at V and 3 bases at J, leaving 3 bases unmatched. This CDR3 is 14 amino acids long. Germline CDR1 and CDR2: SGHRS and YFSETQ. CDR3 DNA sequence: TGCGCCAGCAGCGGCACAGGGGACACCGGGGAGCTGTTTTTT. Residues: CASSGTGDTGELFF. Using reference TRBV5-1 and TRBJ2-2 for the parts outside the CDR3, the full variable domain is KAGVTQTPRYLIKTRGQQVTLSCSPISGHRSVSWYQQTPGQGLQFLFEYFSETQRNKGNFPGRFSGRQFSNSRSEMNVSTLELGDSALYLCASSGTGDTGELFFGEGSRLTVL.

This sequence joins TRBV19 and TRBJ2-1, with a tentative D call TRBD2 (6 bases). CDR3 length: 15 amino acids. CDR1 is LNHDA and CDR2 is SQIVND in the germline V gene (reference sequence). V lost 6 bases and J 2 bases, leaving 14 bases between the germline ends. The CDR3 coding sequence is TGTGCCAGTAGGAGCGGGCCGGGGACCTACAATGAGCAGTTCTTC. Its protein product is CASRSGPGTYNEQFF.

The chain is built from TRBV7-2 and TRBJ1-2, with 8 bases that match TRBD1. The CDR3 is 15 residues long. CDR1 is SGHTA and CDR2 is FQGNSA in the germline V gene. V gave up 5 bases and J gave up 8 bases; unmatched junction bases: 13. CDR3 protein: CASSERNQGAKGYTF. CDR3 coding DNA: TGTGCCAGCAGCGAAAGAAATCAGGGGGCTAAAGGCTACACCTTC.

This chain uses TRBV28 with TRBJ1-5; no definite D call. This CDR3 spans 14 amino acids. CDR1 and CDR2 from the germline V gene are MDHEN and SYDVKM. Deletions cut 5 bases from V and 2 bases from J, with 10 bases between. The CDR3 DNA sequence: TGTGCCAGCAGTCCTCTAGAGGGCAATCAGCCCCAGCATTTT. Translated: CASSPLEGNQPQHF.

The V call is TRBV27, the J call TRBJ2-1; the D gene is possibly TRBD2 (5 bases). The ends were cut back, 1 base at V and 12 bases at J, with 10 bases in the middle. CDR3 length: 12 residues. Looked up from germline, CDR1 is MNHEY and CDR2 is SMNVEV (reference sequence). Here the CDR3 DNA reads TGTGCCAGCAGTTTATTCGGGGTCGGGCAGTTCTTC. This encodes CASSLFGVGQFF.